Presented here are 15 T cell receptor beta chains from one specimen sequenced in a study of T-cell reconstitution after alpha-beta-depleted transplantation in children. Unique molecular identifiers were built into the TCRbeta library. TCRdb re-derived calls from the PCR reads in MiXCR, one entry per CDR3 protein. This table has 250,000 to 300,000 distinct CDR3 sequences, approximately 10% appearing once. Sequenced material: peripheral blood, taken 180 days after TCRalphabeta/CD19-depleted stem cell transplant. All receptors come from a male patient aged 2-10 years who had a stem cell transplant for chronic granulomatous disease, so the T cells may come from the graft donor.

This clonotype appeared many times. The rearrangement joins TRBV12-3 or TRBV12-4 to TRBJ1-2; D perhaps matches TRBD1 (5 bases). The length of the CDR3 is 15 residues. The V and J ends lost 1 base and 5 bases respectively, with 14 bases between them. CDR3 in amino acids: CASSLVAGVGYGYTF. The CDR3 bases are TGTGCCAGCAGTTTAGTGGCGGGGGTGGGATATGGCTACACCTTC.

This chain links TRBV30 with TRBJ1-1; D ambiguous. The CDR3 consists of 15 residues. The V end lost 2 bases, the J end lost 1 base, and 14 bases lay between the germline ends. Germline CDR1 reads GTSNPN; CDR2 reads SVGIG (reference sequence). This chain's CDR3 is CAWSKGAAGNTEAFF. The CDR3 DNA reads TGTGCCTGGAGTAAAGGCGCCGCCGGGAACACTGAAGCTTTCTTT.

At least ten counts were recorded for this clonotype. The chain uses TRBV5-1 and TRBJ2-7; 15 bases map to TRBD2. This CDR3 spans 14 amino acids. Germline V gene data show CDR1 as SGHRS and CDR2 as YFSETQ. V shed 2 bases and J 11 bases; nucleotides not matched to a gene: 5. The CDR3 DNA follows: TGCGCCAGCAGCTTTGGACTAGCGGGAGGGCCCGAGTACTTC. This translates into CASSFGLAGGPEYF.

This clonotype was observed many times. The rearrangement links TRBV7-6 to TRBJ2-7; a possible D gene is TRBD1 (6 bases). Germline CDR1 SGHVS, CDR2 FNYEAQ. This CDR3 has 13 residues. Trimming removed 2 bases from V and 7 bases from J, with 12 bases in between. Here the CDR3 DNA reads TGTGCCAGCAGCTTATTATCAGGGGCTGAGCAGTACTTC. It codes for CASSLLSGAEQYF.

The chain is built from TRBV18 and TRBJ2-1; 11 bases line up with TRBD2. This CDR3 comprises 19 residues. V shed 3 bases and J 0 bases; nucleotides not matched to a gene: 10. The germline V gene encodes CDR1 KGHSH and CDR2 LQKENI. In nucleotides, the CDR3 is TGTGCCAGCTCACCTCCAGTACTAGCGGGGGACCTCTCCTACAATGAGCAGTTCTTC. This codes for CASSPPVLAGDLSYNEQFF.

This clonotype was found many times. V and J are TRBV9 and TRBJ2-3; TRBD2 matches at 11 bases. V gave up 2 bases and J gave up 4 bases; unmatched junction bases: 3. Germline CDR1 SGDLS, CDR2 YYNGEE. CDR3 length equals 15 residues. The CDR3 DNA is TGTGCCAGCAGCGTCGGTAGCGGGGGGGCAGATACGCAGTATTTT. Its translation: CASSVGSGGADTQYF.

This clonotype was counted ten times or more. The V and J genes are TRBV12-3 or TRBV12-4 and TRBJ2-5; a weak D match, TRBD2 (5 bases). Trimming stripped 4 bases from V and 0 bases from J, with 15 bases between. The CDR3 runs 16 residues. CDR3 bases: TGTGCCAGCAGTTCCGCCCAGCGGTACTACCAAGAGACCCAGTACTTC. Translation gives CASSSAQRYYQETQYF.

This clonotype was picked up many times. The chain is built from TRBV10-3 and TRBJ2-7; unclear D gene. CDR3 length equals 13 residues. Trimming left V 4 bases short and J 2 bases short, with 9 bases between. The germline V gene has CDR1 ENHRY and CDR2 SYGVKD. CDR3 sequence: CAISGSTTYEQYF. The CDR3 nucleotides read TGTGCCATCAGTGGATCTACCACCTACGAGCAGTACTTC.

This clonotype appeared many times. This chain links TRBV20-1 with TRBJ2-7; tentatively, D is TRBD1 (6 bases). With 3 bases removed from V and 0 bases from J, the gap between germline ends came to 18 bases. In germline, CDR1 is DFQATT, CDR2 SNEGSKA (reference sequence). The CDR3 contains 16 residues. The CDR3 protein is CSAREPGAQSSYEQYF. Here the CDR3 DNA reads TGCAGTGCTAGGGAACCAGGGGCACAGAGCTCCTACGAGCAGTACTTC.

Concerning this clonotype: A much larger clone sits a single nucleotide away, making a read error possible. This rearrangement joins TRBV3-1 to TRBJ2-7; maybe TRBD1 (5 bases). The CDR3 loop spans 14 amino acids. V lost 4 bases and J lost 1, with 11 bases in between. The germline V gene encodes CDR1 LGHDT and CDR2 YNNKEL (reference sequence). CDR3 DNA sequence: TGTGCCAGCAGCCCCTGGGCAGGGTCCTACGAGCAGTACTTC. It translates to CASSPWAGSYEQYF.

This clonotype was recorded many times. The chain is built from TRBV28 and TRBJ2-7; TRBD1 aligns across 8 bases. The V gene's germline CDR1 is MDHEN and CDR2 SYDVKM. The CDR3 extends over 16 amino acids. V lost 6 bases to trimming and J lost 0 bases; unmatched junction nucleotides: 10. The CDR3 loop is CASSQLPGTGSYEQYF. Written as DNA, the CDR3 is TGTGCCAGCAGCCAACTTCCGGGGACAGGCTCCTACGAGCAGTACTTC.

This clonotype was counted many times. V and J are TRBV20-1 and TRBJ2-7; D uncertain. The CDR3 is 13 residues long. Per the germline V gene, CDR1 is DFQATT and CDR2 is SNEGSKA (reference sequence). V was pared by 5 bases and J by 5 bases, with 16 bases between. As DNA, the CDR3 is TGCAGTGCTCGTGACTCCCTTAGCCACGAGCAGTACTTC. This gives the protein CSARDSLSHEQYF.

This clonotype was detected ten times or more. This chain links TRBV15 with TRBJ2-5; TRBD2 matches at 7 bases. V dropped 1 base and J dropped 11; count of bases not matched to a gene: 4. The CDR3 consists of 12 residues. Germline V gives CDR1 LNHNV, CDR2 YYDKDF (reference sequence). The CDR3 nucleotides are TGTGCCACCAGCAGAGTCAAGGGACTACAGTACTTC. This codes for CATSRVKGLQYF.

The V call is TRBV10-3, the J call TRBJ2-7; TRBD2 matches 9 bases. Germline assignment: CDR1 ENHRY and CDR2 SYGVKD. After removal of 6 bases from V and 1 base from J, the junction contained 4 bases not matched to a gene. This CDR3 has 14 amino acids. CDR3: CAIRGLATSYEQYF. The CDR3 region has the DNA TGTGCCATCAGGGGACTAGCCACTTCCTACGAGCAGTACTTC.

In this sample, this clonotype turned up many times. The chain employs TRBV20-1 and TRBJ2-1, with 13 bases matching TRBD2. This CDR3 comprises 19 residues. Germline trimming cut 2 bases from V and 2 bases from J; bases unmatched to any gene: 12. Looked up from germline, CDR1 is DFQATT and CDR2 is SNEGSKA (reference sequence). Here the CDR3 DNA reads TGCAGTGCTAGACCCCCGGGACTAGCGGGACAACACCCCTACAATGAGCAGTTCTTC. Protein: CSARPPGLAGQHPYNEQFF.